The rows below give T cell receptor beta chains drawn from one sample of a study of T cells after yellow fever vaccination. TCRdb used MiXCR to reprocess the 5' RACE reads, holding one entry per CDR3 protein. The sample lists about 230,000 distinct CDR3 sequences, 6.5% to 7.5% occurring once. Here the sequenced sample was CD4+ T cells sorted from PBMCs, taken on the day of the yellow fever booster vaccination. These receptors were collected from a man aged 25-40 years who received the YFV17D yellow fever vaccine. Both conserved end residues are trimmed from each CDR3.

cdr3_aa	v_call	j_call
ASSYPNRDPGELF	TRBV6-5	TRBJ2-2
ASSLVSGIGDEQF	TRBV7-2	TRBJ2-1
PSSPARRTARSYEQY	TRBV18	TRBJ2-7
ASSAPRGNTEAF	TRBV5-1	TRBJ1-1
ASSPQRGTQY	TRBV12-3/TRBV12-4	TRBJ2-5
ASSLVDLSSGNTIY	TRBV7-2	TRBJ1-3
SVEGGQPPFYEQY	TRBV29-1	TRBJ2-7
ASSYSNRRSLN	TRBV6-5	TRBJ2-3
ASSYGTVSPLH	TRBV6-2/TRBV6-3	TRBJ1-6
ASSEDFSAGQY	TRBV2	TRBJ2-7